This T cell receptor (beta chain) was observed in a study of PD-1 blockade in classical Hodgkin lymphoma. The method was immunoSEQ multiplex PCR; TCRdb's version includes in-frame clones alone and lacks a portion of them. Seen here are around 30,000 clones, about 76% observed once, and the top ten hold around 3%. Each and every patient relapsed after autologous stem cell transplantation, and patients got differing brentuximab vedotin exposure. Source: peripheral blood mononuclear cells (PBMCs), taken before the second cycle of nivolumab. The TCR comes from a human donor with classical Hodgkin lymphoma.

This CDR3 is CASSLSAGEIYEQYF. CDR3 DNA: TGTGCCAGCAGTTTATCGGCCGGGGAAATCTACGAGCAGTACTTC. The V call is TRBV27, the J call TRBJ2-7, with D tentatively TRBD2 (5 bases). The germline V gene has CDR1 MNHEY and CDR2 SMNVEV (reference sequence). V lost 0 bases and J lost 3, with 12 bases in between. The CDR3 sequence is 15 residues long.